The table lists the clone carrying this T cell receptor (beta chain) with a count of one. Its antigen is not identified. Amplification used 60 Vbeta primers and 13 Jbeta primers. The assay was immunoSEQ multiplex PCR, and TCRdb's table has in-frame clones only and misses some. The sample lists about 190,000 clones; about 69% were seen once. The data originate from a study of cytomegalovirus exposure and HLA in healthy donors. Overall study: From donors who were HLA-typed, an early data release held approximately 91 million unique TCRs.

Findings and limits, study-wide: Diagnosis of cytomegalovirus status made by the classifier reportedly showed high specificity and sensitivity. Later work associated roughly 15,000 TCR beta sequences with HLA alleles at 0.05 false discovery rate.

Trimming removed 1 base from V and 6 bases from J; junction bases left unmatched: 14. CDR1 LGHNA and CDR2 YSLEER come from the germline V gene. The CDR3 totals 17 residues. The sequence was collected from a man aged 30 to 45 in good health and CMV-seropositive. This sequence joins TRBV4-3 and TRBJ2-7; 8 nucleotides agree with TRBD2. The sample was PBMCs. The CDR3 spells CASSQAFRTSGSSEQYF. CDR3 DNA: TGCGCCAGCAGCCAAGCTTTCCGCACTAGCGGATCGTCCGAGCAGTACTTC.